A single sample gave rise to the 2 T cell receptor beta chains below, sequenced in a study of T-cell reconstitution after alpha-beta-depleted transplantation in children. Unique molecular identifiers were built into the TCRbeta library. TCRdb called the PCR reads again in MiXCR, with one record for every CDR3 protein. The sample records more than 85,000 distinct CDR3 sequences, over 6% being singletons. The material sequenced was PBMCs, taken before TCRalphabeta/CD19-depleted stem cell transplant. These receptors originate from a boy between 2 and 15 years old with acute lymphoblastic leukemia, due to receive a stem cell transplant.

This clonotype was recorded a few times. The chain is built from TRBV7-9 and TRBJ2-1; TRBD1 agrees at 10 bases. The CDR3 sequence is 15 residues long. Germline CDR1 is SEHNR and CDR2 is FQNEAQ (reference sequence). V was clipped by 5 bases and J by 1 base; unmatched bases: 2. CDR3 coding DNA: TGTGCCAGCAGCGAGGGACAGGGGTCCTACAATGAGCAGTTCTTC. Protein sequence: CASSEGQGSYNEQFF.

This clonotype was counted a few times. This sequence joins TRBV19 and TRBJ1-1; tentative D call: TRBD1 (5 bases). This CDR3 has 16 amino acids. Germline CDR1 reads LNHDA; CDR2 reads SQIVND (reference sequence). Trimming cost V 4 bases and J 0 bases, with 15 bases left between them. The CDR3 protein is CASSKRDGSMNTEAFF. CDR3 in DNA: TGTGCCAGTAGTAAAAGGGACGGAAGCATGAACACTGAAGCTTTCTTT. Filled out from reference TRBV19 and TRBJ1-1, the complete variable domain reads DGGITQSPKYLFRKEGQNVTLSCEQNLNHDAMYWYRQDPGQGLRLIYYSQIVNDFQKGDIAEGYSVSREKKESFPLTVTSAQKNPTAFYLCASSKRDGSMNTEAFFGQGTRLTVV.